This TCR beta chain is from a study of T cells in Graves' hyperthyroidism and ophthalmopathy. Concerning this clonotype itself: Antigen unknown. Since a much larger clone is just one base distant, this may be a read error.

Uncontrolled infection, other autoimmune disease, pregnancy or lactation barred patients from enrollment. Amplification yielded TCR beta CDR3 regions, with RNA transcripts as the source. TCR CDR3 regions were first amplified by RT-PCR with HTBI primers. TCRdb independently ran MiXCR on the multiplex PCR reads; one entry per CDR3 protein. The table has 540,000 or so distinct CDR3 sequences, approximately 14% seen once. The CDR3 loop spans 15 amino acids. Looked up from germline, CDR1 is LGHDT and CDR2 is YNNKEL (reference sequence). Study-wide results and caveats: Ophthalmopathy, which appeared later, was predicted by the model a median roughly 6.4 months before onset.

V usage is TRBV3-1 and J usage is TRBJ2-1; possibly TRBD2 for D (5 bases). Sequencing input: blood. The TCR sequence derives from a woman aged 25-40 years with Graves' hyperthyroidism. The CDR3 region has the DNA TGTGCCAGCAGCCGTCAAGCGGAAACCTACAATAAGCAGTTCTTC. Encoded protein: CASSRQAETYNKQFF.